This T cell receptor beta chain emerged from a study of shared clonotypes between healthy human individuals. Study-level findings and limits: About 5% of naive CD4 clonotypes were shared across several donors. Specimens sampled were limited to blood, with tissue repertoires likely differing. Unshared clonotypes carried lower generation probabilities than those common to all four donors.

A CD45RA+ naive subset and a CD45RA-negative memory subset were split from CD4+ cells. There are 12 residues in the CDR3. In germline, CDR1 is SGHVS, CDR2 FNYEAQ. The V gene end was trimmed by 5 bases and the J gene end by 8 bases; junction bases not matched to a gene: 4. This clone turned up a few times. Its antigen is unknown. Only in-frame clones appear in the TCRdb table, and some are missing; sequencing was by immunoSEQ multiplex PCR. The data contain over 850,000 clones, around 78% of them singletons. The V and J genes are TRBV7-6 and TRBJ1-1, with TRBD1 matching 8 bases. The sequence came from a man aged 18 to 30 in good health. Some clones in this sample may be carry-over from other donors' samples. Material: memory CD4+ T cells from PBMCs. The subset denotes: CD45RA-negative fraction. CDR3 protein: CASSATGEEAFF. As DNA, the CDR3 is TGTGCCAGCAGCGCGACAGGGGAGGAAGCTTTCTTT.